This is a list of T cell receptor beta chains from one sample in a study of shared clonotypes between healthy human individuals. Sequenced by immunoSEQ multiplex PCR; TCRdb stores in-frame clones only, minus some. The profile shows some 1,100,000 clones, 75% to 80% of them singletons. The sequencing input was memory CD4+ T cells from PBMCs. Receptor source: a man between 18 and 35 years old in good health. Some clones in this sample may be carry-over from other donors' samples. Both conserved end residues are part of each CDR3. Each record gives: D gene, J gene, clone size, V gene, CDR3 protein, CDR3 DNA. The D gene is left open where the match is weak. A row's size may be missing; if present it is once, few, many or a size class.

D gene: TRBD1
J gene: TRBJ1-5
clone size: .
V gene: TRBV4-2
CDR3 protein: CASSATGGNQPQHF
CDR3 DNA: TGTGCCAGCAGCGCGACAGGGGGGAATCAGCCCCAGCATTTT

D gene: .
J gene: TRBJ1-5
clone size: .
V gene: TRBV9
CDR3 protein: CASSVEGQPQHF
CDR3 DNA: TGTGCCAGCAGCGTAGAGGGCCAGCCCCAGCATTTT

D gene: .
J gene: TRBJ1-2
clone size: .
V gene: TRBV9
CDR3 protein: CASSVAAAANYGYTF
CDR3 DNA: TGTGCCAGCAGCGTAGCCGCAGCAGCTAACTATGGCTACACCTTC

D gene: TRBD2
J gene: TRBJ2-1
clone size: .
V gene: TRBV19
CDR3 protein: CASSIVVAGGSGEQFF
CDR3 DNA: TGTGCCAGTAGTATAGTTGTAGCGGGAGGATCAGGGGAGCAGTTCTTC

D gene: .
J gene: TRBJ1-4
clone size: .
V gene: TRBV30
CDR3 protein: CAWKKGITSATNEKLFF
CDR3 DNA: TGTGCCTGGAAAAAAGGGATTACTAGTGCAACTAATGAAAAACTGTTTTTT

D gene: TRBD1
J gene: TRBJ1-3
clone size: few
V gene: TRBV7-8
CDR3 protein: CASSFTGVRAGNTIYF
CDR3 DNA: TGTGCCAGCAGCTTTACAGGGGTTCGGGCTGGAAACACCATATATTTT

D gene: TRBD1
J gene: TRBJ2-2
clone size: .
V gene: TRBV4-1
CDR3 protein: CASGGGTGPTGELFF
CDR3 DNA: TGCGCCAGTGGAGGCGGGACAGGGCCCACCGGGGAGCTGTTTTTT

D gene: .
J gene: TRBJ2-5
clone size: .
V gene: TRBV7-9
CDR3 protein: CASSLAPGQRGPRTQYF
CDR3 DNA: TGTGCCAGCAGCTTAGCTCCCGGACAGCGGGGCCCCCGAACCCAGTACTTC

D gene: .
J gene: TRBJ2-3
clone size: .
V gene: TRBV7-2
CDR3 protein: CASSFGLLSDTQYF
CDR3 DNA: TGTGCCAGCAGCTTTGGACTGCTTTCAGATACGCAGTATTTT

D gene: TRBD1
J gene: TRBJ2-7
clone size: .
V gene: TRBV18
CDR3 protein: CASSPWRTGPQGEQYF
CDR3 DNA: TGTGCCAGCTCACCATGGAGGACAGGGCCCCAGGGGGAGCAGTACTTC

D gene: .
J gene: TRBJ1-4
clone size: .
V gene: TRBV10-3
CDR3 protein: CAISESSVTGKLFF
CDR3 DNA: TGTGCCATCAGTGAGTCGTCAGTAACTGGAAAACTGTTTTTT

D gene: .
J gene: TRBJ1-2
clone size: .
V gene: TRBV6-5
CDR3 protein: CASSYNGQGRGYTF
CDR3 DNA: TGTGCCAGCAGTTATAACGGTCAGGGTCGGGGCTACACCTTC

D gene: .
J gene: TRBJ2-1
clone size: .
V gene: TRBV7-6
CDR3 protein: CASSHSGGLGHSSYNEQFF
CDR3 DNA: TGTGCCAGCAGCCATTCGGGGGGATTGGGACATAGCTCCTACAATGAGCAGTTCTTC

D gene: .
J gene: TRBJ1-2
clone size: .
V gene: TRBV5-1
CDR3 protein: CASSLGNTLNYGYTF
CDR3 DNA: TGCGCCAGCAGCTTGGGGAACACCTTAAACTATGGCTACACCTTC

D gene: TRBD1
J gene: TRBJ1-3
clone size: .
V gene: TRBV7-8
CDR3 protein: CASSLESDRGPGNTIYF
CDR3 DNA: TGTGCCAGCAGCTTAGAGAGCGACAGGGGGCCTGGAAACACCATATATTTT

D gene: .
J gene: TRBJ2-5
clone size: .
V gene: TRBV9
CDR3 protein: CASSVGGRYRETQYF
CDR3 DNA: TGTGCCAGCAGCGTAGGAGGCAGGTATAGGGAGACCCAGTACTTC

D gene: .
J gene: TRBJ2-7
clone size: .
V gene: TRBV7-8
CDR3 protein: CASSLAAGQSSYEQYF
CDR3 DNA: TGTGCCAGCAGCTTAGCGGCGGGCCAGAGCTCCTACGAGCAGTACTTC

D gene: TRBD1
J gene: TRBJ2-7
clone size: .
V gene: TRBV9
CDR3 protein: CASSPRGQGRGYEQYF
CDR3 DNA: TGTGCCAGCAGCCCCCGGGGACAGGGAAGGGGCTACGAGCAGTACTTC

D gene: .
J gene: TRBJ1-3
clone size: .
V gene: TRBV2
CDR3 protein: CASSEGGVPTIYF
CDR3 DNA: TGTGCCAGCAGTGAAGGTGGGGTCCCCACCATATATTTT

D gene: TRBD1
J gene: TRBJ1-2
clone size: .
V gene: TRBV5-1
CDR3 protein: CASSGGQGGYGYTF
CDR3 DNA: TGCGCCAGCAGCGGTGGACAGGGAGGCTATGGCTACACCTTC

D gene: TRBD2
J gene: TRBJ2-1
clone size: .
V gene: TRBV27
CDR3 protein: CASSISGRNNEQFF
CDR3 DNA: TGTGCCAGCAGTATCAGCGGGAGAAACAATGAGCAGTTCTTC

D gene: .
J gene: TRBJ1-1
clone size: .
V gene: TRBV4-1
CDR3 protein: CASSQGVTSNTEAFF
CDR3 DNA: TGCGCCAGCAGCCAAGGCGTGACATCGAACACTGAAGCTTTCTTT

D gene: .
J gene: TRBJ2-3
clone size: .
V gene: TRBV7-6
CDR3 protein: CASSPSGRVTDTQYF
CDR3 DNA: TGTGCCAGCAGCCCTAGTGGCAGGGTGACAGATACGCAGTATTTT

D gene: .
J gene: TRBJ1-4
clone size: few
V gene: TRBV30
CDR3 protein: CAWSVLRSNEKLFF
CDR3 DNA: TGTGCCTGGAGTGTCCTCCGTTCTAATGAAAAACTGTTTTTT

D gene: .
J gene: TRBJ1-1
clone size: .
V gene: TRBV18
CDR3 protein: CASSPQGSQNTEAFF
CDR3 DNA: TGTGCCAGCTCTCCCCAGGGGTCCCAGAACACTGAAGCTTTCTTT

D gene: .
J gene: TRBJ2-3
clone size: .
V gene: TRBV9
CDR3 protein: CASSVQDTQYF
CDR3 DNA: TGTGCCAGCAGCGTCCAGGATACGCAGTATTTT

D gene: .
J gene: TRBJ2-7
clone size: once
V gene: TRBV7-8
CDR3 protein: CASSYLRGTYEQYF
CDR3 DNA: TGTGCCAGCAGCTATCTCAGGGGAACCTACGAGCAGTACTTC

D gene: TRBD2
J gene: TRBJ2-2
clone size: once
V gene: TRBV7-9
CDR3 protein: CASNSELAGGPTGELFF
CDR3 DNA: TGTGCCAGCAACTCGGAACTAGCGGGAGGGCCGACCGGGGAGCTGTTTTTT

D gene: .
J gene: TRBJ2-5
clone size: .
V gene: TRBV11-3
CDR3 protein: CASSLVVLTLQETQYF
CDR3 DNA: TGTGCCAGCAGCTTAGTCGTTTTGACACTTCAAGAGACCCAGTACTTC

D gene: .
J gene: TRBJ1-5
clone size: .
V gene: TRBV11-3
CDR3 protein: CASSLDRRLRGIQPQHF
CDR3 DNA: TGTGCCAGCAGCTTAGATCGAAGGCTCCGGGGGATTCAGCCCCAGCATTTT

D gene: .
J gene: TRBJ1-3
clone size: .
V gene: TRBV5-1
CDR3 protein: CASRRRGTTSYGNTIYF
CDR3 DNA: TGCGCCAGCAGGCGTAGGGGCACCACATCTTATGGAAACACCATATATTTT

D gene: .
J gene: TRBJ2-4
clone size: .
V gene: TRBV4-2
CDR3 protein: CASSQEGGGTSDSTKNIQYF
CDR3 DNA: TGTGCCAGCAGCCAAGAGGGGGGGGGCACTAGCGACAGTACCAAAAACATTCAGTACTTC

D gene: .
J gene: TRBJ1-3
clone size: .
V gene: TRBV5-4
CDR3 protein: CASSLRSSGNTIYF
CDR3 DNA: TGTGCCAGCAGCTTGAGGAGCTCTGGAAACACCATATATTTT

D gene: .
J gene: TRBJ1-1
clone size: .
V gene: TRBV28
CDR3 protein: CASSFPFSAGLGTEAFF
CDR3 DNA: TGTGCCAGCAGTTTTCCCTTTTCAGCAGGACTAGGCACTGAAGCTTTCTTT

D gene: .
J gene: TRBJ1-1
clone size: .
V gene: TRBV7-9
CDR3 protein: CASSLRDNTEAFF
CDR3 DNA: TGTGCCAGCAGCTTAAGAGACAACACTGAAGCTTTCTTT

D gene: TRBD1
J gene: TRBJ2-3
clone size: .
V gene: TRBV5-1
CDR3 protein: CASSLGQGRTDTQYF
CDR3 DNA: TGCGCCAGCAGCCTAGGACAGGGACGTACAGATACGCAGTATTTT

D gene: TRBD2
J gene: TRBJ2-1
clone size: .
V gene: TRBV7-2
CDR3 protein: CASSITSGSYNEQFF
CDR3 DNA: TGTGCCAGCAGCATCACTAGCGGGTCCTACAATGAGCAGTTCTTC

D gene: TRBD1
J gene: TRBJ2-7
clone size: .
V gene: TRBV19
CDR3 protein: CASSISQGDEQYF
CDR3 DNA: TGTGCCAGTAGTATAAGTCAGGGGGACGAGCAGTACTTC

D gene: .
J gene: TRBJ2-5
clone size: .
V gene: TRBV2
CDR3 protein: CASRRDSRETQYF
CDR3 DNA: TGTGCCAGCAGGCGGGACAGTCGAGAGACCCAGTACTTC

D gene: TRBD2
J gene: TRBJ2-1
clone size: once
V gene: TRBV7-2
CDR3 protein: CASSPTSGSYNEQFF
CDR3 DNA: TGTGCCAGCAGCCCCACTAGCGGGAGCTACAATGAGCAGTTCTTC

D gene: .
J gene: TRBJ2-3
clone size: .
V gene: TRBV6-5
CDR3 protein: CASSPAGTDTQYF
CDR3 DNA: TGTGCCAGCAGTCCGGCCGGCACAGATACGCAGTATTTT

D gene: TRBD2
J gene: TRBJ2-5
clone size: .
V gene: TRBV11-3
CDR3 protein: CASSQTTSGRALETQYF
CDR3 DNA: TGTGCCAGCAGCCAGACGACTAGCGGGAGGGCCCTAGAGACCCAGTACTTC

D gene: TRBD2
J gene: TRBJ2-2
clone size: .
V gene: TRBV10-2
CDR3 protein: CASSGTSGNTGELFF
CDR3 DNA: TGCGCCAGCAGTGGGACTAGCGGAAACACCGGGGAGCTGTTTTTT

D gene: TRBD2
J gene: TRBJ2-3
clone size: .
V gene: TRBV5-1
CDR3 protein: CASSLGLAGVGADTQYF
CDR3 DNA: TGCGCCAGCAGCTTGGGACTAGCGGGAGTAGGAGCAGATACGCAGTATTTT

D gene: .
J gene: TRBJ1-1
clone size: .
V gene: TRBV6-5
CDR3 protein: CASSSPGENTEAFF
CDR3 DNA: TGTGCCAGCAGTTCTCCAGGGGAAAACACTGAAGCTTTCTTT

D gene: .
J gene: TRBJ1-1
clone size: few
V gene: TRBV6-5
CDR3 protein: CASSTHGGDEAFF
CDR3 DNA: TGTGCCAGCAGTACCCACGGGGGAGATGAAGCTTTCTTT

D gene: .
J gene: TRBJ1-2
clone size: .
V gene: TRBV27
CDR3 protein: CASSLVLGNPYGYTF
CDR3 DNA: TGTGCCAGCAGTTTAGTGCTGGGGAACCCCTATGGCTACACCTTC

D gene: .
J gene: TRBJ2-6
clone size: .
V gene: TRBV27
CDR3 protein: CASSFIRMSGSSGANVLTF
CDR3 DNA: TGTGCCAGCAGTTTCATTAGGATGAGTGGTAGCTCTGGGGCCAACGTCCTGACTTTC

D gene: TRBD1
J gene: TRBJ2-7
clone size: .
V gene: TRBV7-9
CDR3 protein: CASSFTGDVYEQYF
CDR3 DNA: TGTGCCAGCAGCTTTACAGGGGATGTGTACGAGCAGTACTTC

D gene: .
J gene: TRBJ1-5
clone size: .
V gene: TRBV6-5
CDR3 protein: CASSFGGDGYQPQHF
CDR3 DNA: TGTGCCAGCAGCTTTGGAGGGGATGGATATCAGCCCCAGCATTTT

D gene: .
J gene: TRBJ1-2
clone size: .
V gene: TRBV14
CDR3 protein: CASSQGGGRRYTF
CDR3 DNA: TGTGCCAGCAGCCAAGGCGGCGGCAGGCGCTACACCTTC

D gene: .
J gene: TRBJ2-7
clone size: .
V gene: TRBV30
CDR3 protein: CAWTIKQGSSYEQYF
CDR3 DNA: TGTGCCTGGACCATAAAACAGGGATCTAGCTACGAGCAGTACTTC

D gene: .
J gene: TRBJ1-2
clone size: .
V gene: TRBV27
CDR3 protein: CASSLTGRYGYTF
CDR3 DNA: TGTGCCAGCAGTTTAACAGGGCGGTATGGCTACACCTTC

D gene: .
J gene: TRBJ1-6
clone size: once
V gene: TRBV30
CDR3 protein: CAWSPSGPGNSPLHF
CDR3 DNA: TGTGCCTGGAGTCCCTCGGGACCGGGGAATTCACCCCTCCACTTT

D gene: .
J gene: TRBJ1-5
clone size: .
V gene: TRBV4-1
CDR3 protein: CASSQDWTANQPQHF
CDR3 DNA: TGCGCCAGCAGCCAAGATTGGACGGCGAATCAGCCCCAGCATTTT

D gene: .
J gene: TRBJ1-1
clone size: few
V gene: TRBV6-1
CDR3 protein: CASTTGAQGTEAFF
CDR3 DNA: TGTGCCAGCACCACCGGGGCCCAGGGGACTGAAGCTTTCTTT

D gene: .
J gene: TRBJ1-2
clone size: .
V gene: TRBV20-1
CDR3 protein: CSPRGSYGYTF
CDR3 DNA: TGCAGTCCCAGGGGATCCTATGGCTACACCTTC